Reported below is one TCR beta chain. In the authors' methods: Amplification of reference gene primers was used by the study to estimate nucleated cell counts. Some clones are missing from TCRdb's copy, which holds only in-frame ones; the method was immunoSEQ multiplex PCR. V and J calls and clone size are those listed in that table; D and trimming were worked out from the DNA. The sample carries more than 20,000 clones, around 90% recorded once. This CDR3 spans 16 amino acids. The V segment lost 4 bases and the J segment 9 bases; nucleotides outside the gene matches: 12. Germline V CDR1 and CDR2: KGHDR, SFDVKD. The data stem from a study of blood T cell repertoires in COVID-19. Study information: PBMCs, B-cell-depleted T cells, or T cells provided the cDNA or gDNA that made up the material.

Sequenced material: peripheral blood. The V gene is TRBV24-1, the J gene TRBJ2-1; 9 positions match TRBD2. The sequence was collected from a woman in her fifties or sixties with active COVID-19. CDR3 sequence (DNA): TGTGCCACCAGTGACCGGGCGGGAGGGCCTCTGGGTGAGCAGTTCTTC. Residues: CATSDRAGGPLGEQFF.